One sample yielded the 4 T cell receptor beta chains listed below, sequenced in a study of blood T cell repertoires in COVID-19. Repertoires were generated with immunoSEQ multiplex PCR, while TCRdb's copy carries only in-frame clones and drops some. Of 120,000 to 150,000 clones in the sample, 80% to 90% were seen once. What was sequenced was peripheral blood. The receptors originated from a woman in her fifties or sixties with active COVID-19.

This sequence joins TRBV7-8 and TRBJ2-5; D perhaps matches TRBD2 (6 bases). The V gene's germline CDR1 is SGHVS and CDR2 FQNEAQ. Trimming cost V 5 bases and J 1 base, with 11 bases left between them. The CDR3 extends over 14 amino acids. The CDR3 nucleotides read TGTGCCAGCAGCGTCGGGACTTTCCAAGAGACCCAGTACTTC. It encodes CASSVGTFQETQYF.

This chain connects TRBV19 to TRBJ2-6; a weak D match, TRBD1 (6 bases). The germline V gene has CDR1 LNHDA and CDR2 SQIVND (reference sequence). The length of the CDR3 is 16 residues. The V and J ends lost 6 bases and 0 bases respectively, with 12 bases between them. CDR3 protein: CASSNGQPSGANVLTF. The CDR3 nucleotides read TGTGCCAGTAGCAATGGACAGCCCTCTGGGGCCAACGTCCTGACTTTC.

The chain combines TRBV14 with TRBJ2-1, with TRBD2 matching over 11 bases. From germline, CDR1 is SGHDN and CDR2 FVKESK. J was trimmed by 6 bases and V by 3 bases; bases with no gene match: 13. The CDR3 consists of 18 residues. The CDR3 DNA follows: TGTGCCAGCAGCCAGGGGACTAGCGGTAGGAGGAGGGGCAATGAGCAGTTCTTC. Its protein is CASSQGTSGRRRGNEQFF.

This chain joins TRBV6-4 and TRBJ2-3; 7 positions match TRBD1. CDR1 is MRHNA, CDR2 SNTAGT, per germline. The CDR3 sequence is 14 residues long. After removal of 4 bases from V and 4 bases from J, the junction contained 5 bases not matched to a gene. In DNA form, the CDR3 reads TGTGCCAGCAGTGCCGACAGGGTTTCAGATACGCAGTATTTT. It yields the protein CASSADRVSDTQYF.